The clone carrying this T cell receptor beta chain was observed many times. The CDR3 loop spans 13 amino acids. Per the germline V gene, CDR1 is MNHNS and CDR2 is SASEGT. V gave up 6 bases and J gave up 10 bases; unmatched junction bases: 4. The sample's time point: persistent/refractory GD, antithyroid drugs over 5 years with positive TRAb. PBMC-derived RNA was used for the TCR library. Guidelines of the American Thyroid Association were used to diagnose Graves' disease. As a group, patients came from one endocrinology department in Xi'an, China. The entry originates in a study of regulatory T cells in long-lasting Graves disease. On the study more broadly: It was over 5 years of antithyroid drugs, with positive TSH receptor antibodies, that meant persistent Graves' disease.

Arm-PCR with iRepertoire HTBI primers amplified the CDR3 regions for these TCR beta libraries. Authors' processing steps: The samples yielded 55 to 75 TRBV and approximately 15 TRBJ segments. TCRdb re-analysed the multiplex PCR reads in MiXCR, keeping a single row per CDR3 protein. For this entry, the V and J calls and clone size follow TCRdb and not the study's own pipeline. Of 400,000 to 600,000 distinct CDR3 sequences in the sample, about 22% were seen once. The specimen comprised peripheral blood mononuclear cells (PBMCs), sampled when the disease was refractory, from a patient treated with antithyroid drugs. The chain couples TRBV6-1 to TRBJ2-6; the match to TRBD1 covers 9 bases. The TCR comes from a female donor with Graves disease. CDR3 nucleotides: TGTGCCAGCAGCTGGGGGACAGGGAACGTCCTGACTTTC. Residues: CASSWGTGNVLTF.